The T cell receptor (beta chain) described here comes from a study of OX40 agonist ivuxolimab in advanced cancers. The overall study: An agonistic human IgG2 monoclonal antibody against OX40 (CD134) was given. Patients received intravenous ivuxolimab every 2 weeks at 0.01 to 10 mg/kg.

Patients were ineligible given autoimmune disease history or systemic immunosuppression. About this clone: Its antigen remains unknown.

Method: immunoSEQ multiplex PCR; TCRdb's copy keeps in-frame clones and lacks some. The data show about 83,000 clones, with under 95% seen just once and 8.4% held by the top ten. Study-level findings and limits: Among the least clonally expanded were partial responders at 0.1-3.0 mg/kg.

CDR3 length: 14 amino acids. From germline, CDR1 is MNHEY and CDR2 SMNVEV (reference sequence). V was clipped by 7 bases and J by 4 bases; unmatched bases: 9. This receptor was taken from an adult with an advanced solid tumor such as melanoma, head and neck, liver or kidney cancer. This chain uses TRBV27 with TRBJ1-2; 7 positions match TRBD1. Source: CD4+ or CD8+ T cells sorted from blood, taken in a trial of the OX40 agonist ivuxolimab. The CDR3 DNA follows: TGTGCCAGCACTGACAGGGCCCATGGCTATGGCTACACCTTC. Protein sequence: CASTDRAHGYGYTF.